The present TCR beta chain was sequenced within a study of cytomegalovirus exposure and HLA in healthy donors (dated by TCRdb to about 2017). Regarding the study in general: According to a later analysis, one platform produced both the roughly 110 validation repertoires and the 666 repertoires of the first cohort. The study aimed to test whether signatures of past pathogen exposure could be identified by cataloging public T cell receptors. In addition to the first cohort of 650 to 800 subjects, a separate validation cohort of 130 or so different subjects was used. To predict cytomegalovirus infection status, the study combined high-throughput TCR immunosequencing, statistical association of individual TCRs with disease status, and machine learning.

Library method: the immunoSEQ multiplex PCR assay. As for how the authors treated the data: To diagnose cytomegalovirus status from the catalog of TCR beta chain sequences, a statistical classification framework was built. Held by TCRdb, this immuneACCESS table contains in-frame sequences only and omits some clones. Under half of the omission traces to an unresolved V gene where checked; the cause of the rest is unknown. The DNA gave D and trimming, while V, J and clone size come from that table. The sample table contains about 72,000 clones; only one count was recorded for approximately 94% of them. The top ten hold approximately 2% of the sample. The full study reports these points: A total of some 180 TCR beta chains were listed by the study as associated with cytomegalovirus. According to the authors, the approach could potentially be generalized to other disease states and immunological phenotypes. The validation cohort had no HLA typing available for a later analysis, so co-occurrence within that cohort was assessed over all 120 or so repertoires. Three of the identified cytomegalovirus-associated TCR beta chains were confirmed in vitro to be specific for cytomegalovirus antigens. The classifier was reported to diagnose cytomegalovirus status with high specificity and sensitivity in both the original and validation cohorts. In a later analysis, TCRs clustered in the first cohort were found to also tend to co-occur in the roughly 110 validation repertoires, with 94% of cluster scores above 0. Most TCR sequences were observed very rarely across donors, whereas some public TCRs were present in many individuals.

The donors belonged to the validation cohort of 120 subjects, which was separate from the roughly 670-subject first cohort. Notes on this clone: The antigen it recognizes is unknown. Base qualities were left out, and no much larger clone turns up one base away.

From a lookup of the germline V gene (reference sequence), CDR1 and CDR2 are MNHEY and SMNVEV. From the cysteine up to the phenylalanine, the CDR3 has a length of 16 residues. The kept DNA is CDR3 alone, 48 bases in frame from the first base. Trimming removed 5 bases from V and 5 bases from J; the gene matches leave 12 bases unexplained. This receptor was obtained from a woman under 30 in good health and CMV-seropositive. The sequence links TRBV27 to TRBJ1-2; 9 bases in between match TRBD1. What was sequenced was PBMCs. The sequence in DNA is TGTGCCAGCAGTACGTGGGACAGGGATCGGTGGTATGGCTACACCTTC. Its protein is CASSTWDRDRWYGYTF.